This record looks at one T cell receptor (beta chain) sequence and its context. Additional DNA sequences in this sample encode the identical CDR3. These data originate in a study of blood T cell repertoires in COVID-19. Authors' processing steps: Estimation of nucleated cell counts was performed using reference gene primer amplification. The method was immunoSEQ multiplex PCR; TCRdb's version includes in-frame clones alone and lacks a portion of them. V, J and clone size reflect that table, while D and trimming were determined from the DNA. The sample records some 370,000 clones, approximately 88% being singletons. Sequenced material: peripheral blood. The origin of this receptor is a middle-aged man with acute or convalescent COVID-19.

The CDR3 is CASSLTTGLSGNTIYF. The DNA of the CDR3 is TGTGCCAGCAGCCTAACGACAGGGCTCTCTGGAAACACCATATATTTT. The chain links TRBV11-2 to TRBJ1-3; 7 positions match TRBD1. The CDR3 has 16 amino acids. Germline CDR1 SGHAT, CDR2 FQNNGV. Trimming at V came to 5 bases and at J to 0 bases, leaving 7 bases not matched to a gene.